This T cell receptor beta chain appears in the sequencing data of a study of a mutant IDH1 vaccine in newly diagnosed glioma. About the research overall: Averaging approximately 42 years of age, treated patients were approximately 62% male and approximately 38% female. V12 fell at week 35 and V13, the study end, at week 47.

Overall study findings and caveats: Detectable vaccine-induced immune responses arose in almost 95% of patients.

With respect to this clone: Its matching antigen is unknown.

TCRdb keeps only in-frame clones here, not all; method: immunoSEQ multiplex PCR. Of 45,000 to 60,000 clones in the sample, roughly 91% were seen once. The CDR3 length is 12 residues. Germline CDR1 and CDR2: SQVTM and ANQGSEA. V lost 3 bases to trimming and J lost 12 bases; unmatched junction nucleotides: 6. The time point was: week 35, safety follow-up. Alongside topical imiquimod, each dose of vaccine comprised 300 ug of mutant IDH1 20-mer peptide. Vaccinations, eight in total, occurred in weeks 1, 3, 5, 7, 11, 15, 19, 23. The rearrangement uses TRBV29-1 and TRBJ2-3, with TRBD1 identical over 10 bases. The source of this sequence is a woman in her 40s with glioma. The source material was PBMCs, sampled from a glioma patient whose treatment included an IDH1 peptide vaccine. The CDR3: CSVEGGTGVQYF. Here the CDR3 DNA reads TGCAGCGTTGAGGGCGGGACAGGGGTACAGTATTTT.